This TCR beta chain was recorded in a study of shared T cell receptors in the human thymus. Measured with immunoSEQ multiplex PCR; TCRdb has only the in-frame clones, and not every one. The sample has hundreds of thousands of clones; around 89% are singletons. The same specimen was also included in a second study, on human thymus T cells. In that study: In corrective heart surgery, resections were taken, and these provided the thymus tissue. There appeared to be biased usage of V and J genes in thymic and blood repertoires. Related research reported highly overlapping thymic repertoires among unrelated individuals.

The origin of this receptor is a boy in the first two years of life with a congenital heart defect. Sequencing input: thymocytes.

The DNA of the CDR3 is TGTGCCAGCCGGGACAGGGGGGCTTCTTATGGCTACACCTTC. Amino acid sequence: CASRDRGASYGYTF. The chain is built from TRBV10-3 and TRBJ1-2; TRBD1 agrees at 11 bases. Germline CDR1 ENHRY, CDR2 SYGVKD. The CDR3 length is 14 residues. With 10 bases clipped from V and 5 bases from J, the junction kept 9 bases outside the gene matches.